A single sample gave rise to the 2 T cell receptor beta chains below, sequenced in a study of T cells after yellow fever vaccination. From the 5' RACE reads, TCRdb called clonotypes with MiXCR, one entry per CDR3 protein. The table records under 600,000 distinct CDR3 sequences, around a fifth of them present only once. Sample: PBMCs, taken 21 days after the first yellow fever vaccination. Receptors originate from a young man who received the YFV17D yellow fever vaccine.

In its sample, this clonotype was seen a few times. CDR3 in DNA: TGTGCCAGCAGTTTATGGATAGAGACCCAGTACTTC. It is translated as CASSLWIETQYF. The chain couples TRBV12-3 or TRBV12-4 to TRBJ2-5, with D hard to call. With 2 bases removed from V and 4 bases from J, the gap between germline ends came to 5 bases. The length of the CDR3 is 12 residues.

This chain connects TRBV25-1 to TRBJ2-7; possibly TRBD1 for D (6 bases). The germline V gene encodes CDR1 MGHDK and CDR2 SYGVNS. The CDR3 is made up of 14 amino acids. Trimming left V 5 bases short and J 4 bases short, with 15 bases between. CDR3 sequence reads: CASSLRDRSYEQYF. CDR3 nucleotide sequence: TGTGCCAGCAGTTTACGAGACAGGTCGTACGAGCAGTACTTC.